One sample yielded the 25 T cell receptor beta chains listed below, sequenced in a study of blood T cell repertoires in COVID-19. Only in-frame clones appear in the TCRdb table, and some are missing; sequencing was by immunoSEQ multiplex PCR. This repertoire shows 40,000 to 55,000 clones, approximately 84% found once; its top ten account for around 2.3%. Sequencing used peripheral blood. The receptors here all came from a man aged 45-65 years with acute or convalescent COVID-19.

The CDR3 loop is CASSYDRGRNDGYTF. The CDR3 DNA sequence: TGTGCCAGCAGCTACGACAGGGGGCGGAACGATGGCTACACCTTC. V is TRBV5-5 and J is TRBJ1-2; TRBD1 agrees at 10 bases. The CDR3 is 15 residues long. The trim removed 3 bases at V and 6 bases at J, leaving 8 bases unmatched. Germline CDR1 and CDR2: SGHKS and YYEKEE (reference sequence).

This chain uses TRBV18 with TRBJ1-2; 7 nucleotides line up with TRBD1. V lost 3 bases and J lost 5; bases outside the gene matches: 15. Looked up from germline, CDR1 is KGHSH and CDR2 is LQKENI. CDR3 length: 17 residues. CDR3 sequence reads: CASSPEGANPLVYGYTF. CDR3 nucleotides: TGTGCCAGCTCACCGGAGGGGGCGAATCCTCTGGTGTATGGCTACACCTTC.

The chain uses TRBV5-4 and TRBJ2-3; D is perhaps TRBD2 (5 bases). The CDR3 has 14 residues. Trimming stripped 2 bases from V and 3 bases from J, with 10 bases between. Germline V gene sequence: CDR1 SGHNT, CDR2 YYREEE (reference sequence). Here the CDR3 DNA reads TGTGCCAGCAGCTTCCTCGAGGGTACAGATACGCAGTATTTT. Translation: CASSFLEGTDTQYF. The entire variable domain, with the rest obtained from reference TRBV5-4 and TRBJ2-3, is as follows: ETGVTQSPTHLIKTRGQQVTLRCSSQSGHNTVSWYQQALGQGPQFIFQYYREEENGRGNFPPRFSGLQFPNYSSELNVNALELDDSALYLCASSFLEGTDTQYFGPGTRLTVL.

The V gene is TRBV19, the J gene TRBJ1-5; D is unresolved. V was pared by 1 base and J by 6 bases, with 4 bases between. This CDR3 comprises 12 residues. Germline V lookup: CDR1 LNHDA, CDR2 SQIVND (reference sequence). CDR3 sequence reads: CASSIVAQPQHF. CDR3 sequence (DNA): TGTGCCAGTAGTATAGTGGCTCAGCCCCAGCATTTT.

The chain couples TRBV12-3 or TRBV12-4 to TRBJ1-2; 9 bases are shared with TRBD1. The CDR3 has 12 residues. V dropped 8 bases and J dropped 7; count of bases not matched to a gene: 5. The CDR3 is CASRDRAPGYTF. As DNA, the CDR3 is TGTGCCAGCCGGGACAGGGCGCCTGGCTACACCTTC.

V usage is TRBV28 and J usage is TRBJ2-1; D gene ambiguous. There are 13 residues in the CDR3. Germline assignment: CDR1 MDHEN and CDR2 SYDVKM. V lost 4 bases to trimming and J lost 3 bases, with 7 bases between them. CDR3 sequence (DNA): TGTGCCAGCAGTTACAGCAACTACAATGAGCAGTTCTTC. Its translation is CASSYSNYNEQFF.

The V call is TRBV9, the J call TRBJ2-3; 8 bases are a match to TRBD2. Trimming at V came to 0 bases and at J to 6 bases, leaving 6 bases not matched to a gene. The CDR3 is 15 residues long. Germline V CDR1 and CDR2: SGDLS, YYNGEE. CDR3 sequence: CASSVGAGAGDTQYF. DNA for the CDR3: TGTGCCAGCAGCGTAGGAGCGGGAGCGGGGGATACGCAGTATTTT.

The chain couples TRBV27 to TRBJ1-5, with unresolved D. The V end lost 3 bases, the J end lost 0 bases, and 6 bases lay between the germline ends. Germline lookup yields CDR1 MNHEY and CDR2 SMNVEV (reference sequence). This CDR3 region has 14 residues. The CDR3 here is CASSFSGSNQPQHF. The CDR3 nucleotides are TGTGCCAGCAGTTTTTCGGGTAGCAATCAGCCCCAGCATTTT.

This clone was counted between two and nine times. In DNA form, the CDR3 reads TGCAGCGTGTGGACAGTTCCCGGCTACACCTTC. The encoded protein is CSVWTVPGYTF. This sequence joins TRBV29-1 and TRBJ1-2; possibly TRBD1 for D (6 bases). CDR1 and CDR2 (germline): SQVTM, ANQGSEA. The length of the CDR3 is 11 residues. Trimming removed 6 bases from V and 8 bases from J, with 13 bases in between.

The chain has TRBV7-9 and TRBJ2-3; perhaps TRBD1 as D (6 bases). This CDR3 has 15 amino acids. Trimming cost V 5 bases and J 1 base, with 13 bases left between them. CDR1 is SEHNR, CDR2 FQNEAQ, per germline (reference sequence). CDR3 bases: TGTGCCAGCAGCAACAGGGATCGGGGCACAGATACGCAGTATTTT. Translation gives CASSNRDRGTDTQYF.

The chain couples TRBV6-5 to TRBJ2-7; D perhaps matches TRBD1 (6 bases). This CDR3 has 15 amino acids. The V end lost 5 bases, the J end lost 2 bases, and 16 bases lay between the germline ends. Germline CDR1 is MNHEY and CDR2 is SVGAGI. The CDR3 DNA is TGTGCCAGCAGTCTGGACAGCGACAACGCCTACGAGCAGTACTTC. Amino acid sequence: CASSLDSDNAYEQYF.

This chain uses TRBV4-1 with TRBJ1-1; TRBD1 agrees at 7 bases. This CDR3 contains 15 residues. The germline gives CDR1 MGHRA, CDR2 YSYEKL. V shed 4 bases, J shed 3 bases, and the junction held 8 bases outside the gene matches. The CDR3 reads CASSLHRGIDTEAFF. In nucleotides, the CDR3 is TGCGCCAGCAGCCTGCACAGGGGAATCGACACTGAAGCTTTCTTT.

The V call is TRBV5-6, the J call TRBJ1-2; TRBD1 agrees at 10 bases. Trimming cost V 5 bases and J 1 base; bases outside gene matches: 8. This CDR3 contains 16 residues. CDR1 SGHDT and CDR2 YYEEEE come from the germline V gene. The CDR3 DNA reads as TGTGCCAGCAGACCTACCGGGACAGGGGTTAACTATGGCTACACCTTC. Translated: CASRPTGTGVNYGYTF.

The CDR3 region is CASTLLASGANVLTF. As DNA, the CDR3 is TGCGCCAGCACCCTACTTGCATCTGGGGCCAACGTCCTGACTTTC. The rearrangement joins TRBV5-1 to TRBJ2-6, with D unresolved. V lost 6 bases and J lost 1, with 11 bases in between. The germline CDR1 and CDR2 sequences are SGHRS and YFSETQ. The CDR3 runs 15 residues.

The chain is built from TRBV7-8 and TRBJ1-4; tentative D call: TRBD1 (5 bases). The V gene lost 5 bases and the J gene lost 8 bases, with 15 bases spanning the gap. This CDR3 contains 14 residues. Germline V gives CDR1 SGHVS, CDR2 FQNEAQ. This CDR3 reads CASSVRWAGEKLFF. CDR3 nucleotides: TGTGCCAGCAGCGTCAGATGGGCAGGGGAAAAACTGTTTTTT.

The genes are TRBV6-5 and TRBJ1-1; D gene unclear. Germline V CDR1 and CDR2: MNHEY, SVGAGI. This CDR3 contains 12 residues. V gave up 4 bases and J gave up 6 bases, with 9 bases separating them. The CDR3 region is CASSSNAPEAFF. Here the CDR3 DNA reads TGTGCCAGCAGTTCTAATGCCCCTGAAGCTTTCTTT.

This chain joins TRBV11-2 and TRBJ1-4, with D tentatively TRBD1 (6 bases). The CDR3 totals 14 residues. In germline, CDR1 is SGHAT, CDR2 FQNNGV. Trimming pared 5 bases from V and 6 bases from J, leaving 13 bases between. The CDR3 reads CASSPTGLHEKLFF. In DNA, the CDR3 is TGTGCCAGCAGCCCGACAGGATTACATGAAAAACTGTTTTTT.

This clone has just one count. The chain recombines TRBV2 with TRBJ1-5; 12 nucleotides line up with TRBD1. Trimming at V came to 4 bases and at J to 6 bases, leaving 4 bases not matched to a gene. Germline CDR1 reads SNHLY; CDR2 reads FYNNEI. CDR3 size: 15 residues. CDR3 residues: CASSVGTGGIQPQHF. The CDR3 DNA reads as TGTGCCAGCAGTGTAGGGACAGGGGGCATTCAGCCCCAGCATTTT.

Here the CDR3 DNA reads TGCAGTGCTAGTAAAGGGGGCCGCTCCTACAATGAGCAGTTCTTC. As protein: CSASKGGRSYNEQFF. The chain carries TRBV20-1 and TRBJ2-1; 7 bases map to TRBD1. Trimming removed 3 bases from V and 0 bases from J; junction bases left unmatched: 5. Germline V gives CDR1 DFQATT, CDR2 SNEGSKA (reference sequence). The CDR3 has 15 amino acids.

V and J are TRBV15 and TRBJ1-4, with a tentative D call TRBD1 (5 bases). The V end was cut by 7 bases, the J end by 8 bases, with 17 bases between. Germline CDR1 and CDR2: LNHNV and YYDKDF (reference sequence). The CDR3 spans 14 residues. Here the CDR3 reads CATIRGGAGEKLFF. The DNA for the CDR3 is TGTGCCACCATCCGGGGAGGGGCTGGCGAAAAACTGTTTTTT.

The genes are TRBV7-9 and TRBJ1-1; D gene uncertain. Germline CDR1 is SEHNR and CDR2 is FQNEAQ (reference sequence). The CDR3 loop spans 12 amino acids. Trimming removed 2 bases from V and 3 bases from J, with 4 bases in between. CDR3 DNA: TGTGCCAGCAGCTTATCTCACACTGAAGCTTTCTTT. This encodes CASSLSHTEAFF.

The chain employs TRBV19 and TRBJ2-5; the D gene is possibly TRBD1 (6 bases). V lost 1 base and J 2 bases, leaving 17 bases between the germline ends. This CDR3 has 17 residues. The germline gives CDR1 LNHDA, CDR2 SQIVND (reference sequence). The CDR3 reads CASSIVYGTTYQETQYF. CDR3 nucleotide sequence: TGTGCCAGTAGTATAGTATACGGGACAACCTATCAAGAGACCCAGTACTTC.

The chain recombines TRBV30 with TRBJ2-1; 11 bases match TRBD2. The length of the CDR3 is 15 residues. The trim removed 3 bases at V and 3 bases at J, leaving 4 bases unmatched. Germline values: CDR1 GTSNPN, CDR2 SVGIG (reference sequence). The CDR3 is CAWRRLAGFYNEQFF. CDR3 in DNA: TGTGCCTGGAGAAGACTAGCGGGATTCTACAATGAGCAGTTCTTC.

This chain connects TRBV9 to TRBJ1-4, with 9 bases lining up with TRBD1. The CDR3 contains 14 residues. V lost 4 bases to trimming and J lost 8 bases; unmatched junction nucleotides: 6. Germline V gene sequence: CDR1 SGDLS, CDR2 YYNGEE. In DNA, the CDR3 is TGTGCCAGCAGCTCCTCGACAGGGGGGGAAAAACTGTTTTTT. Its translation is CASSSSTGGEKLFF. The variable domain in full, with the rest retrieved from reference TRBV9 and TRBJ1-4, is DSGVTQTPKHLITATGQRVTLRCSPRSGDLSVYWYQQSLDQGLQFLIQYYNGEERAKGNILERFSAQQFPDLHSELNLSSLELGDSALYFCASSSSTGGEKLFFGSGTQLSVL.

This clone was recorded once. DNA of the CDR3: TGTGCCAGCTCACCGGGAGGGAGGACAGATACGCAGTATTTT. Translation: CASSPGGRTDTQYF. The V gene is TRBV18, the J gene TRBJ2-3, with 7 bases aligning to TRBD2. The CDR3 length is 14 residues. The V gene's germline CDR1 is KGHSH and CDR2 LQKENI. V gave up 3 bases and J gave up 3 bases; unmatched junction bases: 3. Filled out from reference TRBV18 and TRBJ2-3, the complete variable domain reads NAGVMQNPRHLVRRRGQEARLRCSPMKGHSHVYWYRQLPEEGLKFMVYLQKENIIDESGMPKERFSAEFPKEGPSILRIQQVVRGDSAAYFCASSPGGRTDTQYFGPGTRLTVL.